This T cell receptor beta chain was retrieved from a study of blood T cells in healthy people across ages. Study results and limitations: Investigators viewed diversity estimates from one million T cells as underestimates, the study reported.

No fewer than 7 million PBMCs went into each sample. Combining a sample-barcoded 5' primer with a J-beta primer mix, a second PCR ran for roughly 6 to 12 cycles. Using its own MiXCR run on the 5' RACE reads, TCRdb lists one record per CDR3 protein. The data hold 1.5 million to 2 million distinct CDR3 sequences, with about 32% observed a single time. The CDR3 length is 19 residues. Germline V CDR1 and CDR2: MGHRA, YSYEKL. Germline trimming cut 4 bases from V and 2 bases from J; bases unmatched to any gene: 18. With regard to this clonotype: Its matching antigen is unknown.

The specimen sequenced was blood. The source of this sequence is a woman in her twenties or thirties in good health. This chain links TRBV4-1 with TRBJ2-5, with 8 bases fitting TRBD1. The DNA for the CDR3 is TGCGCCAGCAGCCCGGCGAGGGGGGCAGGGGGCTTGTATCAAGAGACCCAGTACTTC. Protein product: CASSPARGAGGLYQETQYF.